The next 17 T cell receptor beta chains were all read from a single sample in a study of blood T cell repertoires in COVID-19. Data came from immunoSEQ multiplex PCR; TCRdb stores just in-frame clones and leaves some out. Of around 150,000 clones detected, approximately 80% appear once; the ten largest clones hold approximately 6.6%. Sequenced input: peripheral blood. Source of these receptors: a human donor in a cohort sampled during active COVID-19.

The J gene is TRBJ1-1, the V gene TRBV15, with D unresolved. Germline V lookup: CDR1 LNHNV, CDR2 YYDKDF (reference sequence). CDR3 length: 13 amino acids. Trimming shortened V by 4 bases and J by 5 bases, and 11 bases separated the two germline ends. The CDR3 DNA follows: TGTGCCACCAGCAACCCGACATCTACTGAAGCTTTCTTT. It is translated as CATSNPTSTEAFF.

J is TRBJ1-1 and V is TRBV27; D remains unclear. The CDR3 totals 19 residues. CDR1 and CDR2 from the germline V gene are MNHEY and SMNVEV (reference sequence). V lost 5 bases, J lost 0 bases, and 25 bases lay in between. The CDR3 protein is CASSLPPRTSSSMNTEAFF. DNA for the CDR3: TGTGCCAGCAGTCTACCCCCTCGAACCTCATCCTCCATGAACACTGAAGCTTTCTTT.

This chain uses TRBV19 with TRBJ2-5; D possibly corresponds to TRBD2 (5 bases). Germline-derived CDR1 and CDR2 are LNHDA and SQIVND (reference sequence). V was trimmed by 5 bases and J by 5 bases, leaving 12 bases between them. CDR3 length: 13 amino acids. CDR3 DNA: TGTGCCAGTAGTCCGGGGTCGTGGGAGACCCAGTACTTC. Protein sequence: CASSPGSWETQYF.

J is TRBJ1-6 and V is TRBV21-1; TRBD1 is taken as the D call from the table, unchecked against the DNA. TRBV21-1 is recorded as a pseudogene. CDR3 length equals 15 residues. The CDR3 nucleotides are TGTGCCAGCAGCGTAGGGGCCTCCTATAATTCACCCCTCCACTTT. Encoded protein: CASSVGASYNSPLHF.

This chain links TRBV5-1 with TRBJ2-1, with TRBD1 identical over 9 bases. The junction had 3 bases not matched to a gene; V was cut back by 4 bases and J by 4 bases. Germline V gene sequence: CDR1 SGHRS, CDR2 YFSETQ. The CDR3 totals 14 residues. The CDR3 region has the DNA TGCGCCAGCAGCCGGGACAGGGCGTACAATGAGCAGTTCTTC. Amino acids: CASSRDRAYNEQFF.

The chain joins TRBV6-5 to TRBJ2-5; D is uncertain. Trimming shortened V by 6 bases and J by 3 bases, and 8 bases separated the two germline ends. Germline assignment: CDR1 MNHEY and CDR2 SVGAGI. The CDR3 contains 12 residues. This CDR3 reads CASSHREETQYF. In nucleotides, the CDR3 is TGTGCCAGCAGCCACAGAGAAGAGACCCAGTACTTC.

V usage is TRBV5-5 and J usage is TRBJ1-3; 7 bases are a match to TRBD1. The CDR3 runs to 16 residues. V lost 3 bases and J lost 3; bases outside the gene matches: 9. Germline V gene lookup returns CDR1 SGHKS and CDR2 YYEKEE (reference sequence). The chain's CDR3 is CASSWGLTGFGNTIYF. In DNA form, the CDR3 reads TGTGCCAGCAGCTGGGGGTTGACAGGGTTTGGAAACACCATATATTTT.

The chain couples TRBV3-1 (or the pseudogene TRBV3-2) to TRBJ1-1, with 12 bases that match TRBD1. This CDR3 region has 14 residues. In germline, CDR1 is LGHDT, CDR2 YNNKEL (reference sequence). Trimming cost V 3 bases and J 4 bases; bases outside gene matches: 0. The CDR3 nucleotides are TGTGCCAGCAGCCAGGGACAGGGGGCCACTGAAGCTTTCTTT. Its protein product is CASSQGQGATEAFF.

The chain is built from TRBV5-1 and TRBJ2-1; 16 nucleotides agree with TRBD2. The CDR3 spans 18 residues. V lost 4 bases, J lost 8 bases, and 12 bases stayed unmatched. Per the germline V gene, CDR1 is SGHRS and CDR2 is YFSETQ. CDR3 sequence (DNA): TGCGCCAGCAGCATACCGGGACTAGCGGGGGGGCCCCGGGATGAGCAGTTCTTC. This translates into CASSIPGLAGGPRDEQFF.

This chain joins TRBV6-1 and TRBJ2-7, with 7 bases aligning to TRBD1. CDR1 MNHNS and CDR2 SASEGT come from the germline V gene. The junction had 14 bases not matched to a gene; V was cut back by 4 bases and J by 2 bases. The CDR3 contains 17 residues. CDR3: CASSGPLSTGAPYEQYF. As DNA, the CDR3 is TGTGCCAGCAGTGGCCCGCTTTCTACAGGGGCCCCCTACGAGCAGTACTTC.

The chain employs TRBV27 and TRBJ2-3; D gene ambiguous. V lost 6 bases, J lost 5 bases, and 6 bases lay in between. This CDR3 is 11 amino acids long. Germline V CDR1 and CDR2: MNHEY, SMNVEV (reference sequence). The CDR3 bases are TGTGCCAGCAGAATCAAAGATACGCAGTATTTT. This translates into CASRIKDTQYF.

In its sample, this clone was seen once. The rearrangement links TRBV19 to TRBJ2-3; TRBD2 agrees at 8 bases. This CDR3 is 15 amino acids long. V was clipped by 3 bases and J by 5 bases; unmatched bases: 7. Per germline, CDR1 LNHDA and CDR2 SQIVND (reference sequence). The CDR3 loop reads CASSMGRGGRDTQYF. The CDR3 DNA is TGTGCCAGTAGTATGGGTCGGGGGGGCAGAGATACGCAGTATTTT.

This chain links TRBV3-1 (or the pseudogene TRBV3-2) with TRBJ1-3; TRBD1 matches at 10 bases. CDR3 length: 16 residues. Germline CDR1 reads LGHDT; CDR2 reads YNNKEL (reference sequence). Germline trimming cut 4 bases from V and 0 bases from J; bases unmatched to any gene: 3. The CDR3 DNA reads TGTGCCAGCAGCCTGGGACAGGGGAGCTCTGGAAACACCATATATTTT. This sequence encodes CASSLGQGSSGNTIYF.

The count of this clone is one. The V and J genes are TRBV4-3 and TRBJ2-5, with D possibly TRBD1 on 6 matching bases. Trimming removed 3 bases from V and 5 bases from J, with 13 bases in between. The CDR3 has 14 amino acids. Germline V gene sequence: CDR1 LGHNA, CDR2 YSLEER. The CDR3 DNA reads as TGCGCCAGCAGCCAGCAAACAGGGCCCGAGACCCAGTACTTC. Protein: CASSQQTGPETQYF.

The J gene is TRBJ2-2, the V gene TRBV28; D may be TRBD2 (6 bases). V was trimmed by 8 bases and J by 3 bases, leaving 10 bases between them. Germline-derived CDR1 and CDR2 are MDHEN and SYDVKM. CDR3 length: 13 residues. Written as DNA, the CDR3 is TGTGCCAGCGGGAGGACGGACACCGGGGAGCTGTTTTTT. It translates to CASGRTDTGELFF.

This chain uses TRBV4-3 with TRBJ2-3; the match to TRBD1 covers 8 bases. The ends lost 2 bases at V and 5 bases at J; junction bases unmatched: 6. Germline CDR1 reads LGHNA; CDR2 reads YSLEER. The CDR3 consists of 15 residues. The CDR3 protein is CASSQMTGAGDTQYF. Here the CDR3 DNA reads TGCGCCAGCAGCCAAATGACAGGGGCGGGAGATACGCAGTATTTT.

A word on this clone: Sequence at one end of the junction differs from germline and may be a read error. This chain connects TRBV19 to TRBJ1-2; 7 nucleotides align to TRBD1. This CDR3 region has 11 residues. Germline V gene data show CDR1 as LNHDA and CDR2 as SQIVND (reference sequence). CDR3 amino acids: CASSPIEGTDF. The CDR3 DNA follows: TGTGCCAGTAGCCCCATAGAAGGGACAGATTTC. The entire variable domain, with the rest obtained from reference TRBV19 and TRBJ1-2, is as follows: DGGITQSPKYLFRKEGQNVTLSCEQNLNHDAMYWYRQDPGQGLRLIYYSQIVNDFQKGDIAEGYSVSREKKESFPLTVTSAQKNPTAFYLCASSPIEGTDFGSGTRLTVV.